These 31 T cell receptor beta chains originate from one sample sequenced in a study of cytomegalovirus exposure and HLA in healthy donors. Libraries were prepared by immunoSEQ multiplex PCR; TCRdb keeps only in-frame clonotypes and omits some of them. This sample has 80,000 to 100,000 clones, with 70% to 90% found just once. Sequenced input: PBMCs. These receptors were taken from a woman under 40 in good health and CMV-seronegative.

The chain couples TRBV2 to TRBJ1-5; possible D gene TRBD1, 6 bases. The CDR3 length is 15 residues. Trimming cost V 5 bases and J 2 bases, with 13 bases left between them. CDR1 SNHLY and CDR2 FYNNEI come from the germline V gene. CDR3 bases: TGTGCCAGCAGTTTACAGGGAAGGGGCAATCAGCCCCAGCATTTT. Encoded protein: CASSLQGRGNQPQHF.

This chain links TRBV10-3 with TRBJ2-3; 7 bases fit TRBD2. Trimming cost V 0 bases and J 3 bases; bases outside gene matches: 6. This CDR3 has 16 amino acids. The germline V gene has CDR1 ENHRY and CDR2 SYGVKD. For the CDR3, the DNA is TGTGCCATCAGTGAGTCGTGGACGGGAGGAACAGATACGCAGTATTTT. It translates to CAISESWTGGTDTQYF.

The CDR3 region has the DNA TGTGCCAGCAGCTTAGGACTAGCGAGGGATACGCAGTATTTT. Amino acid sequence: CASSLGLARDTQYF. The chain carries TRBV7-6 and TRBJ2-3, with 8 bases lining up with TRBD2. V dropped 1 base and J dropped 6; count of bases not matched to a gene: 3. This CDR3 is 14 amino acids long. Germline V CDR1 and CDR2: SGHVS, FNYEAQ.

The V and J genes are TRBV5-4 and TRBJ2-1, with 7 bases identical to TRBD1. The germline V gene encodes CDR1 SGHNT and CDR2 YYREEE (reference sequence). J was trimmed by 3 bases and V by 7 bases; bases with no gene match: 19. The CDR3 is 18 residues long. CDR3 bases: TGTGCCAGCCGACAAACAGGGGCCCCGAACAGGGGCTACAATGAGCAGTTCTTC. It specifies CASRQTGAPNRGYNEQFF.

The chain has TRBV27 and TRBJ2-6; D is possibly TRBD1 (5 bases). CDR3 length: 16 amino acids. The germline CDR1 and CDR2 sequences are MNHEY and SMNVEV (reference sequence). Trimming cost V 2 bases and J 1 base, with 9 bases left between them. CDR3 protein: CASSLMQGSGANVLTF. The CDR3 region has the DNA TGTGCCAGCAGTTTAATGCAGGGATCTGGGGCCAACGTCCTGACTTTC.

The chain is built from TRBV18 and TRBJ1-5, with D possibly being TRBD1 (6 bases). V was clipped by 5 bases and J by 7 bases, with 12 bases between them. Germline assignment: CDR1 KGHSH and CDR2 LQKENI. CDR3 length equals 13 residues. The CDR3 loop is CASSSDSNQPQHF. CDR3 DNA sequence: TGTGCCAGCTCATCGGACAGTAACCAGCCCCAGCATTTT.

This sequence joins TRBV28 and TRBJ1-2; 9 bases agree with TRBD1. With V trimmed by 3 bases and J by 5 bases, 4 bases remained unmatched. Looked up from germline, CDR1 is MDHEN and CDR2 is SYDVKM. This CDR3 contains 14 residues. The CDR3 loop is CASSLGTGPYGYTF. The CDR3, as DNA: TGTGCCAGCAGTTTGGGGACAGGGCCATATGGCTACACCTTC.

This sequence joins TRBV15 and TRBJ1-2; TRBD1 aligns across 8 bases. Trimming at V came to 1 base and at J to 0 bases, leaving 7 bases not matched to a gene. Germline V CDR1 and CDR2: LNHNV, YYDKDF (reference sequence). CDR3 length equals 17 residues. The CDR3 nucleotides read TGTGCCACCAGCAGAGGCGGGACAGGAGCTTCTAACTATGGCTACACCTTC. The encoded protein is CATSRGGTGASNYGYTF.

The chain carries TRBV2 and TRBJ2-3, with 10 bases lining up with TRBD2. The CDR3 spans 15 residues. Germline lookup yields CDR1 SNHLY and CDR2 FYNNEI. The V segment lost 2 bases and the J segment 2 bases; nucleotides outside the gene matches: 1. Here the CDR3 DNA reads TGTGCCAGCAGTGAACTAGCGGGGGACACAGATACGCAGTATTTT. Its protein product is CASSELAGDTDTQYF.

The sample holds one count of this clone. The rearrangement joins TRBV5-6 to TRBJ2-3; 8 bases are shared with TRBD1. CDR3 size: 14 residues. V lost 4 bases to trimming and J lost 3 bases; unmatched junction nucleotides: 4. CDR1 is SGHDT and CDR2 is YYEEEE in the germline V gene. CDR3 residues: CASSRQGATDTQYF. The DNA for the CDR3 is TGTGCCAGCAGCCGGCAGGGGGCTACAGATACGCAGTATTTT. Variable domain in full (rest from reference TRBV5-6 and TRBJ2-3): DAGVTQSPTHLIKTRGQQVTLRCSPKSGHDTVSWYQQALGQGPQFIFQYYEEEERQRGNFPDRFSGHQFPNYSSELNVNALLLGDSALYLCASSRQGATDTQYFGPGTRLTVL.

The chain links TRBV19 to TRBJ1-4; 7 bases map to TRBD1. CDR3 length: 14 residues. Germline lookup yields CDR1 LNHDA and CDR2 SQIVND (reference sequence). V trimming: 7 bases; J trimming: 2 bases; junction bases outside the gene matches: 4. The chain's CDR3 is CASTPTGTNEKLFF. DNA for the CDR3: TGTGCCAGTACCCCGACAGGGACTAATGAAAAACTGTTTTTT.

The chain couples TRBV28 to TRBJ1-5; 12 bases are a match to TRBD1. CDR3 length: 18 amino acids. The V and J ends lost 6 bases and 2 bases, in that order; junction bases with no gene match: 11. Germline V gene sequence: CDR1 MDHEN, CDR2 SYDVKM. The CDR3 nucleotides are TGTGCCAGCAGATCCGGGACAGGGGGCCTACTAGGCAATCAGCCCCAGCATTTT. Protein product: CASRSGTGGLLGNQPQHF.

The rearrangement joins TRBV19 to TRBJ2-7; TRBD2 matches at 8 bases. The CDR3 is 16 amino acids. Germline assignment: CDR1 LNHDA and CDR2 SQIVND (reference sequence). V shed 7 bases and J 5 bases; nucleotides not matched to a gene: 16. The CDR3 sequence is CASTRTPGLVSHEQYF. The CDR3 DNA is TGTGCCAGTACCCGAACACCGGGACTAGTAAGTCACGAGCAGTACTTC. The full variable domain, its missing parts supplied by reference TRBV19 and TRBJ2-7, is DGGITQSPKYLFRKEGQNVTLSCEQNLNHDAMYWYRQDPGQGLRLIYYSQIVNDFQKGDIAEGYSVSREKKESFPLTVTSAQKNPTAFYLCASTRTPGLVSHEQYFGPGTRLTVT.

The gene calls are TRBV6-5 and TRBJ2-3, with TRBD2 matching 7 bases. The ends lost 6 bases at V and 2 bases at J; junction bases unmatched: 8. CDR3 length equals 15 residues. In germline, CDR1 is MNHEY, CDR2 SVGAGI. DNA of the CDR3: TGTGCCAGCAGCCGGAGCGGGAAGTCCACAGATACGCAGTATTTT. Amino acid sequence: CASSRSGKSTDTQYF.

The chain combines TRBV20-1 with TRBJ1-4; D gene unclear. CDR1 DFQATT and CDR2 SNEGSKA come from the germline V gene (reference sequence). V was pared by 5 bases and J by 6 bases, with 7 bases between. The CDR3 totals 11 residues. The CDR3 nucleotides read TGCAGTGCTTTCCTTTATGAAAAACTGTTTTTT. Its translation: CSAFLYEKLFF.

V usage is TRBV10-3 and J usage is TRBJ2-4, with 11 bases aligning to TRBD2. The CDR3 has 17 amino acids. The germline gives CDR1 ENHRY, CDR2 SYGVKD. J was trimmed by 2 bases and V by 2 bases; bases with no gene match: 5. DNA for the CDR3: TGTGCCATCAGTGAGGCGAGACTAGCGGGGTCCAAAAACATTCAGTACTTC. Its protein product is CAISEARLAGSKNIQYF.

The CDR3 sequence: CASRSTVNERSNQPQHF. The CDR3 DNA is TGTGCCAGCAGATCGACAGTGAATGAACGAAGCAATCAGCCCCAGCATTTT. The V gene is TRBV27, the J gene TRBJ1-5, with D possibly matching TRBD1 (5 bases). Germline CDR1 MNHEY, CDR2 SMNVEV (reference sequence). The CDR3 runs to 17 residues. V lost 6 bases, J lost 1 base, and 19 bases lay in between.

The chain uses TRBV5-1 and TRBJ1-2, with 7 bases matching TRBD1. Germline V CDR1 and CDR2: SGHRS, YFSETQ. J was trimmed by 4 bases and V by 5 bases; bases with no gene match: 11. The CDR3 extends over 15 amino acids. The chain's CDR3 is CASSPSWDSPYGYTF. The CDR3 DNA follows: TGCGCCAGCAGTCCCTCGTGGGACAGTCCCTATGGCTACACCTTC.

The rearrangement links TRBV5-1 to TRBJ2-5; TRBD2 agrees at 7 bases. J lost 2 bases, V lost 2 bases, and 0 bases had no gene match. The CDR3 covers 13 residues. CDR1 and CDR2 from the germline V gene are SGHRS and YFSETQ. The CDR3, as DNA: TGCGCCAGCAGCTTCGGGGGGCAAGAGACCCAGTACTTC. Amino acids: CASSFGGQETQYF.

CDR3 in DNA: TGTGCCAGTAGTTTCCGGGACAGGGGATTCGGCTACACCTTC. Its protein product is CASSFRDRGFGYTF. This chain uses TRBV19 with TRBJ1-2; TRBD1 aligns across 10 bases. The CDR3 is 14 amino acids. V was pared by 5 bases and J by 8 bases, with 8 bases of the junction left unmatched. From germline, CDR1 is LNHDA and CDR2 SQIVND (reference sequence).

The chain joins TRBV6-5 to TRBJ1-1; D remains ambiguous. Germline loops: CDR1 MNHEY, CDR2 SVGAGI. This CDR3 spans 16 amino acids. The V end was cut by 3 bases, the J end by 3 bases, with 17 bases between. This CDR3 reads CASSYAQTGGHTEAFF. DNA for the CDR3: TGTGCCAGCAGTTATGCCCAAACGGGCGGGCACACTGAAGCTTTCTTT.

V and J are TRBV29-1 and TRBJ2-5; 7 bases fit TRBD1. Trimming cost V 7 bases and J 4 bases; bases outside gene matches: 6. CDR1 SQVTM and CDR2 ANQGSEA come from the germline V gene. The CDR3 is made up of 12 amino acids. CDR3 nucleotides: TGCAGCGCCGGGACAGCCGCAGAGACCCAGTACTTC. It yields the protein CSAGTAAETQYF.

The chain links TRBV5-6 to TRBJ2-7, with D hard to call. CDR1 and CDR2 (germline): SGHDT, YYEEEE. This CDR3 is 12 amino acids long. Trimming pared 1 base from V and 3 bases from J, leaving 5 bases between. The CDR3 sequence: CASSLWLYEQYF. Here the CDR3 DNA reads TGTGCCAGCAGCTTGTGGCTCTACGAGCAGTACTTC.

The chain joins TRBV7-2 to TRBJ2-5, with D hard to call. The ends were cut back, 5 bases at V and 5 bases at J, with 12 bases in the middle. The germline CDR1 and CDR2 sequences are SGHTA and FQGNSA. This CDR3 spans 13 amino acids. The CDR3 loop reads CASSPRILETQYF. CDR3 bases: TGTGCCAGCAGCCCGCGGATCCTTGAGACCCAGTACTTC.

The chain couples TRBV5-1 to TRBJ2-5; possible D gene TRBD2, 5 bases. In germline, CDR1 is SGHRS, CDR2 YFSETQ. Trimming removed 0 bases from V and 5 bases from J, with 17 bases in between. The CDR3 covers 16 residues. The CDR3 here is CASSLAPDPPGETQYF. The CDR3 DNA sequence: TGCGCCAGCAGCTTGGCCCCGGATCCCCCGGGGGAGACCCAGTACTTC.

This clone was observed a single time. V and J are TRBV19 and TRBJ2-7; D may be TRBD2 (7 bases). Germline V gene sequence: CDR1 LNHDA, CDR2 SQIVND (reference sequence). Trimming took 4 bases from V and 4 from J, leaving 14 bases between them. The length of the CDR3 is 14 residues. The DNA for the CDR3 is TGTGCCAGTAGTAAGGGGGGGCAGATGTACGAGCAGTACTTC. Residues: CASSKGGQMYEQYF. Using reference TRBV19 and TRBJ2-7 for the parts outside the CDR3, the full variable domain is DGGITQSPKYLFRKEGQNVTLSCEQNLNHDAMYWYRQDPGQGLRLIYYSQIVNDFQKGDIAEGYSVSREKKESFPLTVTSAQKNPTAFYLCASSKGGQMYEQYFGPGTRLTVT.

The V gene is TRBV28, the J gene TRBJ2-2; D is uncertain. CDR3 length: 13 residues. Germline assignment: CDR1 MDHEN and CDR2 SYDVKM. Deletions cut 2 bases from V and 9 bases from J, with 10 bases between. In nucleotides, the CDR3 is TGTGCCAGCAGTTTAAGCCTTGGGCGGGAGCTGTTTTTT. Its translation is CASSLSLGRELFF.

V usage is TRBV19 and J usage is TRBJ2-7; D might be TRBD1 (6 bases). Trimming took off 1 base at V and 7 bases at J, with 11 bases between the two ends. Germline CDR1 reads LNHDA; CDR2 reads SQIVND (reference sequence). The CDR3 is 13 residues long. The CDR3 sequence: CASSIASGAEQYF. CDR3 DNA sequence: TGTGCCAGTAGTATAGCATCAGGGGCAGAGCAGTACTTC.

The rearrangement joins TRBV5-6 to TRBJ2-6; tentatively, D is TRBD1 (6 bases). The V end was cut by 2 bases, the J end by 5 bases, with 17 bases between. Germline V gene data show CDR1 as SGHDT and CDR2 as YYEEEE. The CDR3 totals 17 residues. CDR3 protein: CASSFQPQGQRANVLTF. The CDR3 DNA follows: TGTGCCAGCAGCTTCCAACCTCAGGGACAAAGGGCCAACGTCCTGACTTTC.

The chain recombines TRBV10-2 with TRBJ1-6; D ambiguous. This CDR3 has 12 residues. In germline, CDR1 is WSHSY, CDR2 SAAADI. V gave up 8 bases and J gave up 10 bases, with 12 bases separating them. The CDR3 reads CASRTRGSPLHF. The CDR3 coding sequence is TGCGCCAGCCGCACTAGAGGATCACCCCTCCACTTT.

The chain carries TRBV7-2 and TRBJ2-1; 9 bases agree with TRBD2. The CDR3 is made up of 13 amino acids. Germline V gene data show CDR1 as SGHTA and CDR2 as FQGNSA. Germline trimming cut 6 bases from V and 6 bases from J; bases unmatched to any gene: 3. The CDR3 sequence: CASSPTSGNEQFF. The CDR3 DNA reads as TGTGCCAGCAGTCCGACTAGCGGCAATGAGCAGTTCTTC. Full variable domain (remainder filled in from reference TRBV7-2 and TRBJ2-1): GAGVSQSPSNKVTEKGKDVELRCDPISGHTALYWYRQSLGQGLEFLIYFQGNSAPDKSGLPSDRFSAERTGGSVSTLTIQRTQQEDSAVYLCASSPTSGNEQFFGPGTRLTVL.